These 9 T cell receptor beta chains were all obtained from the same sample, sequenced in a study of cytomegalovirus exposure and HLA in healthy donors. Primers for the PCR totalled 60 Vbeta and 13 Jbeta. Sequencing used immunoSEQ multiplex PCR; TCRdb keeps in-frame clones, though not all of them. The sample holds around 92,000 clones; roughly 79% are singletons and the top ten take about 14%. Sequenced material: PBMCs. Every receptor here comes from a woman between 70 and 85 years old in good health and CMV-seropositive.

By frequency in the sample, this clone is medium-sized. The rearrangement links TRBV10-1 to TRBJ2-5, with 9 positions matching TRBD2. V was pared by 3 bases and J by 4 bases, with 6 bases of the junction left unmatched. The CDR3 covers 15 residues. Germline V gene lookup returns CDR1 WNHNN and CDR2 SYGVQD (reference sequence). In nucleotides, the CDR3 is TGCGCCAGCAGTGACCTAGCGGGGCTTTCAGAGACCCAGTACTTC. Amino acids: CASSDLAGLSETQYF.

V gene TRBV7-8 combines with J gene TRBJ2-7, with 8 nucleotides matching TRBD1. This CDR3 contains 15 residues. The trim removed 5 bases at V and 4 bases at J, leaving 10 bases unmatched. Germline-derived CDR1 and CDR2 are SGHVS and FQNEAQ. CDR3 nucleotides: TGTGCCAGCAGCCCGTACCGGGACAGGCTATACGAGCAGTACTTC. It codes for CASSPYRDRLYEQYF. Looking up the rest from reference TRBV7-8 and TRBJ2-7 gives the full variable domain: GAGVSQSPRYKVAKRGQDVALRCDPISGHVSLFWYQQALGQGPEFLTYFQNEAQLDKSGLPSDRFFAERPEGSVSTLKIQRTQQEDSAVYLCASSPYRDRLYEQYFGPGTRLTVT.

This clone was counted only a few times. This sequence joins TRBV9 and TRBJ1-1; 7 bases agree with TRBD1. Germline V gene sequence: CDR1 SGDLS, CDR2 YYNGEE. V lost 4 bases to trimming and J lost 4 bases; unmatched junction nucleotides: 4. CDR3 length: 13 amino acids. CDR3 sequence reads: CASSNRGSTEAFF. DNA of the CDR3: TGTGCCAGCAGCAACAGGGGTTCCACTGAAGCTTTCTTT.

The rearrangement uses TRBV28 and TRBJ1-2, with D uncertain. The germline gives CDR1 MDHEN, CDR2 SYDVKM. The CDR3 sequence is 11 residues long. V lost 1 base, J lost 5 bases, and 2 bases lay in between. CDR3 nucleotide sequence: TGTGCCAGCAGTTTATCGTATGGCTACACCTTC. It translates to CASSLSYGYTF.

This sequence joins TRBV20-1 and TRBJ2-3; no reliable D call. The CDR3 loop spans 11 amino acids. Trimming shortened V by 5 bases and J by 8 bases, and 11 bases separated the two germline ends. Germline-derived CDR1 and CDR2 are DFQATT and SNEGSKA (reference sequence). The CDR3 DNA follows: TGCAGTGCTGCAAGCGCCGGTACGCAGTATTTT. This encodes CSAASAGTQYF.

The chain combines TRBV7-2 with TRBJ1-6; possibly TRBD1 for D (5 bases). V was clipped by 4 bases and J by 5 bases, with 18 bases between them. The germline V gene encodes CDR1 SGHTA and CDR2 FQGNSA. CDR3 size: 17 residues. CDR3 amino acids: CASSSSAYGGNNSPLHF. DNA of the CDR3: TGTGCCAGCAGCTCATCGGCTTATGGGGGGAATAATTCACCCCTCCACTTT.

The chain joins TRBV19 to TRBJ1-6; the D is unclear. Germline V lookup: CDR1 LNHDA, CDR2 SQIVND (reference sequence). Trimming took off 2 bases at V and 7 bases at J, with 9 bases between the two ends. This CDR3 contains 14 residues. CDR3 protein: CASSISGENSPLHF. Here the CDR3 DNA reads TGTGCCAGTAGTATATCTGGGGAGAATTCACCCCTCCACTTT.

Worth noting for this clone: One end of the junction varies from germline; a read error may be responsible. This CDR3 reads CASSPGTGWSSEQYF. Here the CDR3 DNA reads TGTGCCAGCAGCCCCGGGACAGGCTGGTCCTCCGAGCAGTACTTC. V gene TRBV5-4 combines with J gene TRBJ2-7, with 8 bases lining up with TRBD1. CDR1 is SGHNT and CDR2 is YYREEE in the germline V gene (reference sequence). This CDR3 region has 15 residues. The full variable domain, completed using reference TRBV5-4 and TRBJ2-7, is ETGVTQSPTHLIKTRGQQVTLRCSSQSGHNTVSWYQQALGQGPQFIFQYYREEENGRGNFPPRFSGLQFPNYSSELNVNALELDDSALYLCASSPGTGWSSEQYFGPGTRLTVT.

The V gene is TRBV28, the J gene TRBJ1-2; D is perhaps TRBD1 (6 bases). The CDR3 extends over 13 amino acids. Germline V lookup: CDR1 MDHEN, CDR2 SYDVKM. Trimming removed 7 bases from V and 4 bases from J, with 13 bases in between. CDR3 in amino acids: CASTTGKGYGYTF. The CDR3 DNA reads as TGTGCCAGCACAACAGGGAAGGGCTATGGCTACACCTTC.